This T cell receptor beta chain was captured in a study of blood T cell repertoires in COVID-19. Generated by immunoSEQ multiplex PCR, the TCRdb table keeps only in-frame clones and is missing some. The table includes some 190,000 clones, around 85% detected once. Trimming took 0 bases from V and 3 from J, leaving 9 bases between them. The germline V gene has CDR1 MNHEY and CDR2 SVGAGI. The CDR3 consists of 15 residues. This clonotype was sampled from an older woman with acute or convalescent COVID-19. The chain couples TRBV6-5 to TRBJ2-1; TRBD2 is a possible D gene (6 bases). Sequencing input: peripheral blood. In nucleotides, the CDR3 is TGTGCCAGCAGTTACTCTCCGGACTACTACAATGAGCAGTTCTTC. This encodes CASSYSPDYYNEQFF.